Presented here are 25 T cell receptor beta chains from one specimen sequenced in a study of CD8 T cells in ankylosing spondylitis. Broader study findings: There was a TCR beta motif, made of several highly homologous variants, that appeared characteristic of ankylosing spondylitis blood.

TCRdb fed the 5' RACE reads into MiXCR, producing one record per CDR3 protein. The sample gives roughly 490,000 distinct CDR3 sequences, about 5.2% of which show up once; roughly 3.2% is in the top ten. Which antigens these TCRs recognize remains unknown. Sequencing was performed on blood, either unsorted or a sorted T cell fraction (not recorded which). All receptors derive from a male donor with ankylosing spondylitis.

The J gene is TRBJ2-5, the V gene TRBV27; D perhaps matches TRBD1 (6 bases). Trimming took off 5 bases at V and 4 bases at J, with 11 bases between the two ends. Looked up from germline, CDR1 is MNHEY and CDR2 is SMNVEV (reference sequence). This CDR3 has 13 amino acids. The CDR3 region has the DNA TGTGCCAGCAGTCCCCGACAGGTAGAGACCCAGTACTTC. Its translation: CASSPRQVETQYF.

J is TRBJ2-1 and V is TRBV5-1, with D possibly TRBD2 on 5 matching bases. Germline V gene lookup returns CDR1 SGHRS and CDR2 YFSETQ. The length of the CDR3 is 17 residues. The V gene lost 0 bases and the J gene lost 2 bases, with 15 bases spanning the gap. CDR3 protein: CASSLVGRLTPYNEQFF. The CDR3 DNA reads TGCGCCAGCAGCTTGGTGGGGAGATTAACCCCCTACAATGAGCAGTTCTTC.

At least ten counts were recorded for this clonotype. For the CDR3, the DNA is TGTGCCAGCGCAACCCGGACAGGGACGACTGAAAAACTGTTTTTT. This encodes CASATRTGTTEKLFF. The chain joins TRBV7-2 to TRBJ1-4; 8 bases align to TRBD1. The CDR3 sequence is 15 residues long. The V and J ends lost 8 bases and 7 bases, in that order; junction bases with no gene match: 12. CDR1 and CDR2 from the germline V gene are SGHTA and FQGNSA.

This clonotype was recorded many times. V gene TRBV18 combines with J gene TRBJ2-7; D is ambiguous. The CDR3 has 12 residues. Germline CDR1 is KGHSH and CDR2 is LQKENI. V shed 3 bases and J shed 9 bases, with 12 bases lying between them. The CDR3: CASSPSRDLQYF. CDR3 nucleotides: TGTGCCAGCTCACCTTCGCGAGACCTGCAGTACTTC.

This clonotype was seen many times. V gene TRBV12-3 or TRBV12-4 combines with J gene TRBJ1-1; D call uncertain. V lost 0 bases, J lost 6 bases, and 11 bases lay in between. The CDR3 covers 14 residues. This CDR3 reads CASSLAMGFSEAFF. For the CDR3, the DNA is TGTGCCAGCAGTTTAGCGATGGGGTTTTCTGAAGCTTTCTTT.

This clonotype appeared many times. The chain joins TRBV15 to TRBJ2-1; D not resolved. The CDR3 contains 14 residues. Trimming took 0 bases from V and 9 from J, leaving 12 bases between them. Germline CDR1 LNHNV, CDR2 YYDKDF (reference sequence). The CDR3 DNA reads as TGTGCCACCAGCAGAGATTTGAGCTCTGGTGAGCAGTTCTTC. Its protein is CATSRDLSSGEQFF.

The V gene is TRBV20-1, the J gene TRBJ1-5, with TRBD1 matching 7 bases. With 6 bases clipped from V and 0 bases from J, the junction kept 11 bases outside the gene matches. Per the germline V gene, CDR1 is DFQATT and CDR2 is SNEGSKA (reference sequence). The CDR3 runs to 16 residues. CDR3 DNA: TGCAGTGCACCTGACAGGGCCCGCCTTAGCAATCAGCCCCAGCATTTT. Protein sequence: CSAPDRARLSNQPQHF.

This clonotype was found many times. This chain uses TRBV11-2 with TRBJ2-1; TRBD2 aligns across 10 bases. J gave up 4 bases and V 8 bases, and 8 bases lay outside the gene matches. The CDR3 is 15 residues long. Germline V gives CDR1 SGHAT, CDR2 FQNNGV. This CDR3 reads CASGFRTSGYNEQFF. The CDR3 bases are TGTGCCAGCGGGTTCCGGACTAGCGGATACAATGAGCAGTTCTTC.

This clonotype was observed at least ten times. The chain employs TRBV20-1 and TRBJ2-3, with D possibly being TRBD1 (5 bases). Germline-derived CDR1 and CDR2 are DFQATT and SNEGSKA (reference sequence). The CDR3 runs 14 residues. The germline V and J ends were trimmed by 0 bases and 1 base, with 8 bases remaining between them. The CDR3 coding sequence is TGCAGTGCTAGAGACGAACAGGGCACAGATACGCAGTATTTT. This sequence encodes CSARDEQGTDTQYF.

About this clonotype: At one end, the junction sequence differs from germline, possibly due to a read error. The chain has TRBV5-1 and TRBJ2-1; 10 nucleotides agree with TRBD2. The V gene's germline CDR1 is SGHRS and CDR2 YFSETQ. The CDR3 loop spans 18 amino acids. The CDR3 DNA reads as TGCGCCAGCAGCTTGGAAGCTAGCGGGAGCCCCCGGTACAATGAGCAGCTCTTC. It yields the protein CASSLEASGSPRYNEQLF. The complete variable domain, with remaining parts taken from reference TRBV5-1 and TRBJ2-1, reads KAGVTQTPRYLIKTRGQQVTLSCSPISGHRSVSWYQQTPGQGLQFLFEYFSETQRNKGNFPGRFSGRQFSNSRSEMNVSTLELGDSALYLCASSLEASGSPRYNEQLFGPGTRLTVL.

This clonotype appeared many times. This chain connects TRBV18 to TRBJ2-7, with 10 bases aligning to TRBD1. Looked up from germline, CDR1 is KGHSH and CDR2 is LQKENI. The CDR3 runs to 16 residues. After removal of 2 bases from V and 2 bases from J, the junction contained 6 bases not matched to a gene. The CDR3 loop is CASSPETGTGAYEQYF. The CDR3 nucleotides are TGTGCCAGCTCACCAGAAACTGGGACAGGGGCCTACGAGCAGTACTTC.

This clonotype was seen many times. CDR3 nucleotide sequence: TGTGCCAGCAGCTCACCTTCGGACGGGGGCGGGGACACTGAAGCTTTCTTT. It encodes CASSSPSDGGGDTEAFF. The V gene is TRBV7-9, the J gene TRBJ1-1; a weak D match, TRBD1 (6 bases). This CDR3 spans 17 amino acids. Trimming left V 4 bases short and J 3 bases short, with 21 bases between. CDR1 and CDR2 (germline): SEHNR, FQNEAQ (reference sequence).

This clonotype was observed many times. The rearrangement joins TRBV4-3 to TRBJ2-7, with D perhaps matching TRBD1 (7 bases). The germline V gene encodes CDR1 LGHNA and CDR2 YSLEER. The V end was cut by 5 bases, the J end by 5 bases, with 13 bases between. CDR3 length: 13 residues. DNA for the CDR3: TGCGCCAGCAGCGAGGGACAGCGGGACGAGCAGTACTTC. Translated, it gives CASSEGQRDEQYF.

This clonotype was found many times. The chain couples TRBV5-1 to TRBJ2-7; tentative D call: TRBD2 (6 bases). The CDR3 is made up of 13 amino acids. The germline CDR1 and CDR2 sequences are SGHRS and YFSETQ. The germline V and J ends were trimmed by 3 bases and 6 bases, with 13 bases remaining between them. The CDR3 region is CASSWDEEGEQYF. Here the CDR3 DNA reads TGCGCCAGCAGCTGGGACGAGGAGGGCGAGCAGTACTTC.

This clonotype occurred many times. This chain joins TRBV9 and TRBJ2-5; D possibly corresponds to TRBD1 (6 bases). This CDR3 region has 14 residues. With 3 bases removed from V and 5 bases from J, the gap between germline ends came to 14 bases. Germline V gene data show CDR1 as SGDLS and CDR2 as YYNGEE. CDR3 coding DNA: TGTGCCAGCAGCGGGACAGTAGCTGGGGAGACCCAGTACTTC. Translation: CASSGTVAGETQYF.

The chain uses TRBV10-3 and TRBJ2-1, with D possibly matching TRBD1 (6 bases). V lost 0 bases to trimming and J lost 3 bases, with 6 bases between them. Germline CDR1 is ENHRY and CDR2 is SYGVKD. This CDR3 has 14 residues. In DNA form, the CDR3 reads TGTGCCATCAGTGAGTCGGACAGCTACAATGAGCAGTTCTTC. This codes for CAISESDSYNEQFF.

Many counts were recorded for this clonotype. The rearrangement joins TRBV4-1 to TRBJ1-1; D not certain. CDR1 is MGHRA, CDR2 YSYEKL, per germline. Trimming removed 0 bases from V and 4 bases from J, with 6 bases in between. The CDR3 runs 13 residues. In nucleotides, the CDR3 is TGCGCCAGCAGCCAAGATCCGTTCACTGAAGCTTTCTTT. Protein product: CASSQDPFTEAFF.

This clonotype was observed many times. The chain combines TRBV20-1 with TRBJ1-1; a possible D gene is TRBD1 (6 bases). Trimming took off 8 bases at V and 4 bases at J, with 20 bases between the two ends. The V gene's germline CDR1 is DFQATT and CDR2 SNEGSKA (reference sequence). The CDR3 extends over 14 amino acids. The CDR3 nucleotides are TGCAGTTGCGGAAACCAGGGGAGGGCCACTGAAGCTTTCTTT. Its protein product is CSCGNQGRATEAFF.

This clonotype was counted only a few times. The rearrangement uses TRBV7-2 and TRBJ2-4, with D hard to call. This CDR3 comprises 16 residues. V lost 0 bases and J lost 4, with 13 bases in between. Germline-derived CDR1 and CDR2 are SGHTA and FQGNSA. For the CDR3, the DNA is TGTGCCAGCAGCTTAGCGGCCCAGGCGATAAAAAACATTCAGTACTTC. Translated, it gives CASSLAAQAIKNIQYF.

This clonotype was counted at least ten times. J is TRBJ1-1 and V is TRBV10-3; maybe TRBD1 (5 bases). Germline loops: CDR1 ENHRY, CDR2 SYGVKD. Trimming pared 0 bases from V and 0 bases from J, leaving 8 bases between. The CDR3 extends over 15 amino acids. The CDR3 DNA follows: TGTGCCATCAGTGAGTCGCGGGGCATGAACACTGAAGCTTTCTTT. It translates to CAISESRGMNTEAFF.

This clonotype was counted ten times or more. The J gene is TRBJ2-1, the V gene TRBV9; D call uncertain. Trimming pared 0 bases from V and 2 bases from J, leaving 9 bases between. Germline V gene lookup returns CDR1 SGDLS and CDR2 YYNGEE. The CDR3 has 15 residues. DNA of the CDR3: TGTGCCAGCAGCGTAGAGCAGGATGCCTACAATGAGCAGTTCTTC. Protein product: CASSVEQDAYNEQFF.

Many counts were recorded for this clonotype. This chain joins TRBV6-5 and TRBJ2-3; D perhaps matches TRBD1 (6 bases). The length of the CDR3 is 15 residues. CDR1 MNHEY and CDR2 SVGAGI come from the germline V gene. The germline V and J ends were trimmed by 4 bases and 3 bases, with 14 bases remaining between them. The CDR3 DNA sequence: TGTGCCAGCAGTTCCTCGTGGGGGCGGACAGATACGCAGTATTTT. It is translated as CASSSSWGRTDTQYF.

There are many counts of this clonotype. The J gene is TRBJ1-6, the V gene TRBV9; no firm D call. Germline values: CDR1 SGDLS, CDR2 YYNGEE. This CDR3 has 15 residues. Trimming removed 2 bases at V and 10 bases at J, with 16 bases between. The chain's CDR3 is CASSVLGGPGSPLHF. In DNA form, the CDR3 reads TGTGCCAGCAGCGTGCTTGGAGGGCCGGGATCACCCCTCCACTTT.

This clonotype was counted many times. The V and J genes are TRBV7-2 and TRBJ2-7; TRBD1 aligns across 9 bases. V was clipped by 2 bases and J by 5 bases; unmatched bases: 1. This CDR3 contains 13 residues. Germline values: CDR1 SGHTA, CDR2 FQGNSA. This CDR3 is CASSLRTGDEQYF. DNA for the CDR3: TGTGCCAGCAGCTTAAGGACAGGGGACGAGCAGTACTTC. The full variable domain, rest sourced from reference TRBV7-2 and TRBJ2-7, is GAGVSQSPSNKVTEKGKDVELRCDPISGHTALYWYRQSLGQGLEFLIYFQGNSAPDKSGLPSDRFSAERTGGSVSTLTIQRTQQEDSAVYLCASSLRTGDEQYFGPGTRLTVT.

Many counts were recorded for this clonotype. This chain links TRBV20-1 with TRBJ1-1; D is uncertain. The V end was cut by 6 bases, the J end by 0 bases, with 11 bases between. CDR1 DFQATT and CDR2 SNEGSKA come from the germline V gene (reference sequence). CDR3 size: 13 residues. The CDR3 region is CSAAGVMNTEAFF. CDR3 DNA: TGCAGTGCGGCTGGAGTCATGAACACTGAAGCTTTCTTT.